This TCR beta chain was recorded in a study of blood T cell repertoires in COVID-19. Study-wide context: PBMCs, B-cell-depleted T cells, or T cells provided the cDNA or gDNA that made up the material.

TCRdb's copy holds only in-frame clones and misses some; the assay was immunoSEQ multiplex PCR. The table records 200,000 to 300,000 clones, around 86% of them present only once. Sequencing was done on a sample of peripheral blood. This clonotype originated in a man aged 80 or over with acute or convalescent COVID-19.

The CDR3 protein is CASSPPSLAKNIQYF. CDR3 sequence (DNA): TGTGCCAGCTCACCACCGAGTCTAGCCAAAAACATTCAGTACTTC. This chain links TRBV18 with TRBJ2-4; D remains unclear. The CDR3 has 15 residues. Per germline, CDR1 KGHSH and CDR2 LQKENI. V was clipped by 0 bases and J by 0 bases, with 6 bases between them. Full variable domain (remainder filled in from reference TRBV18 and TRBJ2-4): NAGVMQNPRHLVRRRGQEARLRCSPMKGHSHVYWYRQLPEEGLKFMVYLQKENIIDESGMPKERFSAEFPKEGPSILRIQQVVRGDSAAYFCASSPPSLAKNIQYFGAGTRLSVL.